This is a list of T cell receptor beta chains from one sample in a study of T cell repertoires in cytomegalovirus infection. MiXCR, applied by TCRdb to the reads, yields one record per CDR3 protein. The sample yields 650,000 to 850,000 distinct CDR3 sequences, 29% seen once. Antigen specificity for these receptors is unknown. The specimen was cultured CD8+ T cells from PBMCs, collected from culture after CMV antigen stimulation. The receptor source for this set is a human donor in good health (CMV status not recorded). Some clones in this sample may be carry-over from other donors' samples. CDR3s include the opening cysteine and the closing phenylalanine or tryptophan. Only some rows state a clone size, as once, few, many or a class for expanded clones.

CDR3 length: 13; V gene: TRBV2; clone size: few; CDR3 protein: CASSVGVEDTIYF
CDR3 length: 13; V gene: TRBV6-1; clone size: few; CDR3 protein: CASSEASSYEQYF
CDR3 length: 15; V gene: TRBV29-1; clone size: -; CDR3 protein: CSVEDRAGLYNEQFF
CDR3 length: 16; V gene: TRBV12-3/TRBV12-4; clone size: -; CDR3 protein: CASSRNLGPSDYGYTF
CDR3 length: 16; V gene: TRBV7-7; clone size: few; CDR3 protein: CASSLAPGVRNNEQFF
CDR3 length: 17; V gene: TRBV12-3/TRBV12-4; clone size: few; CDR3 protein: CASGGWPWGFSYNEQFF
CDR3 length: 16; V gene: TRBV12-3/TRBV12-4; clone size: -; CDR3 protein: CASSFAVHGRVEGYTF
CDR3 length: 15; V gene: TRBV6-5; clone size: -; CDR3 protein: CASSYVWGQDTEAFF
CDR3 length: 12; V gene: TRBV28; clone size: few; CDR3 protein: CASSLSAAPQHF
CDR3 length: 15; V gene: TRBV5-8; clone size: few; CDR3 protein: CASRIMASGYNEQFF
CDR3 length: 14; V gene: TRBV19; clone size: -; CDR3 protein: CASSIGFTGYEQYF
CDR3 length: 13; V gene: TRBV20-1; clone size: -; CDR3 protein: CSASGGARYGYTF
CDR3 length: 14; V gene: TRBV5-4; clone size: many; CDR3 protein: CASSWIDRGAGGTF
CDR3 length: 17; V gene: TRBV27; clone size: -; CDR3 protein: CASSSHHKGGLFYGYTF
CDR3 length: 16; V gene: TRBV20-1; clone size: -; CDR3 protein: CSAPLEAYAVTDTQYF
CDR3 length: 15; V gene: TRBV13; clone size: few; CDR3 protein: CASSPDVGRDTEAFF
CDR3 length: 17; V gene: TRBV7-2; clone size: -; CDR3 protein: CASSPVGGGYSTDTQYF
CDR3 length: 13; V gene: TRBV4-2; clone size: few; CDR3 protein: CASSQESTDTQYF
CDR3 length: 16; V gene: TRBV28; clone size: few; CDR3 protein: CASSSGTGGGQGTQYF
CDR3 length: 15; V gene: TRBV9; clone size: -; CDR3 protein: CASSVVGSPNYGYTF
CDR3 length: 14; V gene: TRBV5-5; clone size: few; CDR3 protein: CASSLVPGDYGYTF
CDR3 length: 14; V gene: TRBV4-1; clone size: few; CDR3 protein: CASSQDRGPAGYTF
CDR3 length: 18; V gene: TRBV4-1; clone size: -; CDR3 protein: CASSYRDRGDVRYNEQFF
CDR3 length: 15; V gene: TRBV19; clone size: -; CDR3 protein: CASSMGTKSPYEQYF
CDR3 length: 17; V gene: TRBV19; clone size: -; CDR3 protein: CASSSSERDSTYNEQFF
CDR3 length: 15; V gene: TRBV4-1; clone size: -; CDR3 protein: CASSQFPGTAYEQYF
CDR3 length: 16; V gene: TRBV7-6; clone size: few; CDR3 protein: CASSPGGGGPPDTQYF
CDR3 length: 16; V gene: TRBV6-2/TRBV6-3; clone size: few; CDR3 protein: CASSPYGLEVQETQYF
CDR3 length: 14; V gene: TRBV27; clone size: few; CDR3 protein: CASSLNLSNQPQHF
CDR3 length: 13; V gene: TRBV6-5; clone size: -; CDR3 protein: CASRDRAYNEQFF
CDR3 length: 15; V gene: TRBV19; clone size: -; CDR3 protein: CASSIGDTLPYEQYF
CDR3 length: 14; V gene: TRBV5-4; clone size: -; CDR3 protein: CASSGTETNYGYTF
CDR3 length: 15; V gene: TRBV7-2; clone size: many; CDR3 protein: CASSPSPRDGGFQHF
CDR3 length: 11; V gene: TRBV27; clone size: many; CDR3 protein: CASSLGPEAFF
CDR3 length: 17; V gene: TRBV7-8; clone size: few; CDR3 protein: CASSLVSRQALNTEAFF
CDR3 length: 17; V gene: TRBV7-9; clone size: -; CDR3 protein: CASSLAPRPSGANVLTF
CDR3 length: 13; V gene: TRBV7-2; clone size: many; CDR3 protein: CASSTRQGNEQFF